Listed here are 8 T cell receptor beta chains from one sample, sequenced in a study of cytomegalovirus exposure and HLA in healthy donors (dated by TCRdb to about 2017). The protocol used for the library was the immunoSEQ multiplex PCR assay. What TCRdb holds here is the immuneACCESS table cut down to in-frame rearrangements. Part of the clones is not present; checked against another copy, under half of the missing clones reflect an unresolved V gene, and the others are unexplained. This sample is represented by about 220,000 clones; about 90% of them were singletons. Of the sample, just under 3% falls within the top ten clones. Material: PBMCs. Source of these receptors: a woman aged 18-29 years in good health and CMV-seronegative.

The chain carries TRBV9 and TRBJ1-1; TRBD1 is a possible D gene (5 bases). Germline CDR1 reads SGDLS; CDR2 reads YYNGEE. The CDR3 runs 14 residues. V was pared by 3 bases and J by 5 bases, with 14 bases between. CDR3 region: CASSERGGETEAFF. The CDR3 DNA reads TGTGCCAGCAGCGAGAGGGGAGGGGAAACTGAAGCTTTCTTT.

The rearrangement uses TRBV19 and TRBJ1-2, with 7 positions matching TRBD1. With V trimmed by 1 base and J by 2 bases, 4 bases remained unmatched. From germline, CDR1 is LNHDA and CDR2 SQIVND (reference sequence). The CDR3 covers 15 residues. Here the CDR3 DNA reads TGTGCCAGTAGTATAGCAGAGGGGGCGAACTATGGCTACACCTTC. Protein: CASSIAEGANYGYTF. Combining the CDR3 with reference TRBV19 and TRBJ1-2 gives the whole variable domain DGGITQSPKYLFRKEGQNVTLSCEQNLNHDAMYWYRQDPGQGLRLIYYSQIVNDFQKGDIAEGYSVSREKKESFPLTVTSAQKNPTAFYLCASSIAEGANYGYTFGSGTRLTVV.

This chain uses TRBV28 with TRBJ1-1, with 7 bases fitting TRBD1. Germline-derived CDR1 and CDR2 are MDHEN and SYDVKM. The J segment lost 9 bases and the V segment lost 5 bases, leaving 12 bases of the junction unmatched. CDR3 length: 14 amino acids. CDR3 residues: CASSKTGTANKAFF. DNA for the CDR3: TGTGCCAGCAGTAAAACCGGGACAGCGAATAAAGCTTTCTTT.

This clone was detected only once. V and J are TRBV6-1 and TRBJ2-3; 9 bases match TRBD1. The germline gives CDR1 MNHNS, CDR2 SASEGT. V was clipped by 8 bases and J by 0 bases; unmatched bases: 6. CDR3 length equals 15 residues. CDR3 sequence reads: CASGQGPLSTDTQYF. The CDR3 region has the DNA TGTGCCAGCGGACAGGGGCCCCTTAGCACAGATACGCAGTATTTT.

As for this clone: The junction departs from germline at one end; a sequencing error may be responsible. This chain links TRBV4-2 with TRBJ1-2, with TRBD1 identical over 8 bases. CDR3 length equals 11 residues. Germline V CDR1 and CDR2: LGHNA, YNFKEQ. CDR3 in amino acids: CASRGQLGYTF. CDR3 DNA sequence: TGTGCAAGCAGGGGGCAGCTGGGCTACACCTTC.

DNA for the CDR3: TGTGCCAGCAGCCTTCTTTCTAGCGGGAGAAATGAGCAGTTCTTC. Its translation is CASSLLSSGRNEQFF. V gene TRBV7-9 combines with J gene TRBJ2-1; TRBD2 agrees at 10 bases. V shed 5 bases and J 7 bases; nucleotides not matched to a gene: 8. Germline V gene sequence: CDR1 SEHNR, CDR2 FQNEAQ (reference sequence). CDR3 length equals 15 residues.

The chain is built from TRBV28 and TRBJ2-7, with 9 bases matching TRBD1. The CDR3 has 15 amino acids. CDR1 and CDR2 (germline): MDHEN, SYDVKM. Trimming removed 7 bases from V and 4 bases from J; junction bases left unmatched: 11. The CDR3 spells CASTITGTGRYEQYF. Written as DNA, the CDR3 is TGTGCCAGCACCATCACCGGGACAGGGCGTTACGAGCAGTACTTC.

The genes are TRBV27 and TRBJ2-7, with 8 positions matching TRBD1. CDR1 MNHEY and CDR2 SMNVEV come from the germline V gene (reference sequence). The length of the CDR3 is 14 residues. V lost 4 bases and J lost 6; bases outside the gene matches: 8. The CDR3 sequence: CASSSTGAPLEQYF. The CDR3 coding sequence is TGTGCCAGCAGTTCGACAGGGGCTCCCCTCGAGCAGTACTTC.